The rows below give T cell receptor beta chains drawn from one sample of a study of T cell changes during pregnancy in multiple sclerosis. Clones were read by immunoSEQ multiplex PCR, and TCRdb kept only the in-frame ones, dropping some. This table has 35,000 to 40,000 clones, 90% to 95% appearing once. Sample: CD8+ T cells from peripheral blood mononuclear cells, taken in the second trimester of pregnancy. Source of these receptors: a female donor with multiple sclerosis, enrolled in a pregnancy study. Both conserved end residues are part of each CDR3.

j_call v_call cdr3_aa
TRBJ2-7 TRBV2 CASSEASARTALAYEQYF
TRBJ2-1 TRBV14 CASSQDSTSGSEQFF
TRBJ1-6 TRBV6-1 CASSSPSGDNSPLHF
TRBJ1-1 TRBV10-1 CASSETGADEAFF
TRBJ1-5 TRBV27 CASSIYPGQPNQPQHF
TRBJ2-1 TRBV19 CASSLLSTNEQFF
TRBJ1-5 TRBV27 CASRSGNYQPQHF
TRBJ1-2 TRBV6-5 CASRQGMGYGYTF
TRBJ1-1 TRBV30 CAWSVTGGTEAFF
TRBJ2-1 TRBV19 CASSSTPTGGNEQFF
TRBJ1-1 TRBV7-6 CASSFGGPGEAFF
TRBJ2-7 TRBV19 CASGSGTGRPEQYF
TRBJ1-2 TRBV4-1 CASSTTGTYNYGYTF
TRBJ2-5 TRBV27 CASMAVQETQYF
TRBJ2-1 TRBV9 CASSVGAGGRGGEQFF
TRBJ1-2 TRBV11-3 CASSSDPGQQFYGYTF
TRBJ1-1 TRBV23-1 CASSQSWGGPEAFF
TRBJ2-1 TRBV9 CASSVTTTSYNEQFF
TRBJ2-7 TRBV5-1 CASSLAGTGLYEQYF
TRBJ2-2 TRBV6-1 CASKPGQGAGELFF
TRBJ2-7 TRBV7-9 CASSFGTSDRGLHEQYF
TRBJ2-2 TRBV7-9 CASSSRTGVVVNTGELFF
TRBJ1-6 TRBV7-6 CASSLGTANSPLHF
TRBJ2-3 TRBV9 CASSVARDRATDTQYF
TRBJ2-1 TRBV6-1 CASSGYHDEQFF
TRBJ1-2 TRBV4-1 CASSQENRGQYGYTF
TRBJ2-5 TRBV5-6 CASSLATGGGQETQYF
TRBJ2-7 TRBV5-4 CASTTEDRGDDEQYF
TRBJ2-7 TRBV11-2 CASSFLAGDGYEQYF
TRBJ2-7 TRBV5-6 CASSFLEVSYEQYF
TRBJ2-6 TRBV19 CASSGLLNSGANVLTF
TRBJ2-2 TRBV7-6 CASSSSGRSAGELFF
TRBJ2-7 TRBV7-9 CATGGSNYEQYF
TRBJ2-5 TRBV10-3 CAISPQGAQETQYF
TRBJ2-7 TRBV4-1 CASSHSPTYEQYF
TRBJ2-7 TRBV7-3 CASSPSGGGFYEQYF
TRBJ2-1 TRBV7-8 CASSLGSGWGGLNEQFF
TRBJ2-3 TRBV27 CASSLWTRGPDTQYF
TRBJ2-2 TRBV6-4 CASSDQGAANTGELFF
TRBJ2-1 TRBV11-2 CASSPGTSGEMNEQFF